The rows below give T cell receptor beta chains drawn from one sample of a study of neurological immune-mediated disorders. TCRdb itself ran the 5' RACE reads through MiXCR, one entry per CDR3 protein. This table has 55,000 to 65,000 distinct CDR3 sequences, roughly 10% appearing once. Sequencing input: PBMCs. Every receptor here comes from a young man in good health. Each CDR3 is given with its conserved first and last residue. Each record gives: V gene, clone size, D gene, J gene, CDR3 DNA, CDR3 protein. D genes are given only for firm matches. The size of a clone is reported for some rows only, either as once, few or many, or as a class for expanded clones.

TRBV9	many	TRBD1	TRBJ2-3	TGTGCCAGCAGCGCCGGACAGGGCCCTAGCACAGATACGCAGTATTTT	CASSAGQGPSTDTQYF
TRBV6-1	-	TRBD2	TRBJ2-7	TGTGCCAGCAGTGCTGGACTAGTGAACGAGCAGTACTTC	CASSAGLVNEQYF
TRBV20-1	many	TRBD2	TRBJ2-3	TGCAGTGCGCCGCTAGCGGGGGGCACAGATACGCAGTATTTT	CSAPLAGGTDTQYF
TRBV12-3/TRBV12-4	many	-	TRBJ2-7	TGTGCCAGCACCCCCTGGGGCGGCTCAGGGAACGAGCAGTACTTC	CASTPWGGSGNEQYF
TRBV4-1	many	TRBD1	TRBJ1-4	TGCGCCAGCAGCCAAGCAGACAGGGCCCATAGGAATGAAAAACTGTTTTTT	CASSQADRAHRNEKLFF
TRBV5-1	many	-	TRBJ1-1	TGCGCCAGCAGCCCGGGGGGGGTAGACTTATATGCTTTCTTT	CASSPGGVDLYAFF
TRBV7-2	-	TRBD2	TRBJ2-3	TGTGCCAGCAGCTCAAGGGAGGGGACTAGCACAGATACGCAGTATTTT	CASSSREGTSTDTQYF
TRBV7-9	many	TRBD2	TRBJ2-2	TGTGCCAGCAGCAGCCCATTCGCGGGGGGGAACACCGGGGAGCTGTTTTTT	CASSSPFAGGNTGELFF
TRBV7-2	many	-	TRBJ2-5	TGTGCCAGCAGCTATACGTCCGTCCAAGAGACCCAGTACTTC	CASSYTSVQETQYF
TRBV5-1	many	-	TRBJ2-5	TGCGCCAGCCGACTCTCCGGGTCGTCGACTGGGGAGACCCAGTACTTC	CASRLSGSSTGETQYF
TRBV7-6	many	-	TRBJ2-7	TGTGCCAGCAGCTTATCCCGGACAGCCGAGCAGTACTTC	CASSLSRTAEQYF
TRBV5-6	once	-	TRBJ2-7	TGTGCCAGCAGCTGGGGGTCGGGGCGAGGCGAGCAGTACTTC	CASSWGSGRGEQYF
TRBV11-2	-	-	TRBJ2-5	TGTGCCAGCAGCTTAATGTCCGGGATCCAAGAGACCCAGTACTTC	CASSLMSGIQETQYF
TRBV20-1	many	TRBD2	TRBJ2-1	TGCAGTGCCCTTCTAGCGGGAGGGTACAATGAGCAGTTCTTC	CSALLAGGYNEQFF
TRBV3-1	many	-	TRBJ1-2	TGTGCCAGCAGCCAGTCTAACTATGGCTACACCTTC	CASSQSNYGYTF
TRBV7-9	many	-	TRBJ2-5	TGTGCCAGCAGCTTAGCGGGAGTCCAAGAGACCCAGTACTTC	CASSLAGVQETQYF
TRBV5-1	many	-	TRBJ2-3	TGCGCCAGCAGCTTGGTCTCCGGGAGCCTGCGGGATACGCAGTATTTT	CASSLVSGSLRDTQYF
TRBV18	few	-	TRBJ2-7	TGTGCCAGCTCACGAGGACTAGGGACAGAAGAGCAGTACTTC	CASSRGLGTEEQYF
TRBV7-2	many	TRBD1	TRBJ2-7	TGTGCCAGCAGCTATTCCCGGACAGGGTCCTCCTACGAGCAGTACTTC	CASSYSRTGSSYEQYF
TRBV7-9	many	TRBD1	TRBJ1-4	TGTGCCAGCAGCGTCGGGACAGGGTACTTAGAAAAACTGTTTTTT	CASSVGTGYLEKLFF
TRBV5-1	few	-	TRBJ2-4	TGCGCCAGCAGCTTGGTAGGACAGCAAGATGGAACCAAAAACATTCAGTACTTC	CASSLVGQQDGTKNIQYF
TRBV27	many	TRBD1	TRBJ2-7	TGTGCCAGTAGGGGGCAGGGCATCTACGAGCAGTACTTC	CASRGQGIYEQYF
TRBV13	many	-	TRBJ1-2	TGTGCCAGCAGCTTAAGTGGTGAGGATGGCTACACCTTC	CASSLSGEDGYTF
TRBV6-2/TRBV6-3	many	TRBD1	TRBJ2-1	TGTGCCAGCAGTTACTCAAGGGACAGCGCGTCCTACAATGAGCAGTTCTTC	CASSYSRDSASYNEQFF
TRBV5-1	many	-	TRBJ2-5	TGCGCCAGCAGCTTGGAGGGAGAGACCCAGTACTTC	CASSLEGETQYF
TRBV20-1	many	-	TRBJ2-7	TGCAGTGCTCCGGTCGTAGGGGGTCCCCTGGAGCAGTACTTC	CSAPVVGGPLEQYF
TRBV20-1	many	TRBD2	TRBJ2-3	TGCAGGACTAGCGAATCGAGCACAGATACGCAGTATTTT	CRTSESSTDTQYF
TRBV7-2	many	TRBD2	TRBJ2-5	TGTGCCAGCAGCTTAGGGCTGACTAGCGGAGAGACCCAGTACTTC	CASSLGLTSGETQYF
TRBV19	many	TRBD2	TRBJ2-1	TGTGCCAGTAGTATCTTCTCCGGGACTAGCAACAATGAGCAGTTCTTC	CASSIFSGTSNNEQFF
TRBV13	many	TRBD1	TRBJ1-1	TGTGCCAGCAGCCTACTCCCGGGACAGGGTAACACTGAAGCTTTCTTT	CASSLLPGQGNTEAFF
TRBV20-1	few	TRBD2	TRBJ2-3	TGCAGTGCCCGGGACTATAGTACGCAGTATTTT	CSARDYSTQYF
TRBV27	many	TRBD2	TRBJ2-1	TGTGCCAGCAGCCGAACCCCACGAACTAGCGGGAGGGCCTACAATGAGCAGTTCTTC	CASSRTPRTSGRAYNEQFF
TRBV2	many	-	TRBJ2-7	TGTGCCAGCAGGGAAACCTCCTACGAGCAGTACTTC	CASRETSYEQYF
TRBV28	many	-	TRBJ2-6	TGTGCCAGCACCCACTCTTTGGGGGGCTCTGGGGCCAACGTCCTGACTTTC	CASTHSLGGSGANVLTF
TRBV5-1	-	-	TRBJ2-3	TGCGCCAGCAGCACGGGCCGTAGCACAGATACGCAGTATTTT	CASSTGRSTDTQYF
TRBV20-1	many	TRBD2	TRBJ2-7	TGCAGTGCCCCCGGGGTAGCGGGGCGCGGGAGCTACGAGCAGTACTTC	CSAPGVAGRGSYEQYF
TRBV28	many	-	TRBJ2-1	TGTGCCAGCAGTTTGCCTACTGGAACAAATGAGCAGTTCTTC	CASSLPTGTNEQFF
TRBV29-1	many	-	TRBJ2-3	TGCAGCGTTGAACGGGGTGGCACAGATACGCAGTATTTT	CSVERGGTDTQYF
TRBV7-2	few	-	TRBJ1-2	TGTGCCAGCAGCTTACAGGCCACCGGGGGCTACACCTTC	CASSLQATGGYTF
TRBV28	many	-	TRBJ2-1	TGTGCCAGCAGTTTGTCACTTTGGGATGAGCAGTTCTTC	CASSLSLWDEQFF
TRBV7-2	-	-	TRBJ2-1	TGTGCCAGCAGCTCCCCACGGGGTCGGAGCTCCTACAATGAGCAGTTCTTC	CASSSPRGRSSYNEQFF
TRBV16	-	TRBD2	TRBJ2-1	TGTGCCAGCAGCCAAATGGGGGGGACCCGCGAGTCTGAGCAGTTCTTC	CASSQMGGTRESEQFF
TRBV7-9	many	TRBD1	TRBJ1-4	TGTGCCAGCAGCTTAGCGACAGGGAGAAAACTGTTTTTT	CASSLATGRKLFF
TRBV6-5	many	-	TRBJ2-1	TGTGCCAGCAGTTCTCCTCAGGGGAACTACCCATACAATGAGCAGTTCTTC	CASSSPQGNYPYNEQFF
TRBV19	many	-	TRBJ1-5	TGTGCCAGTAGTTCCCTCAGGGAGATCTCAGCCCAGCATTTT	CASSSLREISAQHF
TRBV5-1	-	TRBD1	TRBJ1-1	TGCGCCAGCCGGATGGACAGGCCGTACACTGAAGCTTTCTTT	CASRMDRPYTEAFF
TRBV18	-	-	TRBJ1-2	TGTGCCAGCTCACCATCCGACACCGTAGGGGGCTACACCTTC	CASSPSDTVGGYTF
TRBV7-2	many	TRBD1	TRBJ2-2	TGTGCCAGCAGCTCCGGACAGGGGAGGAGGACCGGGGAGCTGTTTTTT	CASSSGQGRRTGELFF
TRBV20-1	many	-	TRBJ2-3	TGCAGTGCTAGTCCTACGCGACGGGATACGCAGTATTTT	CSASPTRRDTQYF
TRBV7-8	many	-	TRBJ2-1	TGTGCCAGCAGCTCCCTTGGAAGCTCCTACAATGAGCAGTTCTTC	CASSSLGSSYNEQFF
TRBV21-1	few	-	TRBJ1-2	TGTGCCAGCAGCAAAAAGCTCCTGGACATAAGGAACTATGGCTACACCTTC	CASSKKLLDIRNYGYTF
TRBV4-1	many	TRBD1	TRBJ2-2	TGCGCCAGCAGCCAAGGGGACAGGGACACCGGGGAGCTGTTTTTT	CASSQGDRDTGELFF
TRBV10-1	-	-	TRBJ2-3	TGCGCCAGCAGTGAGTCGAACAGTAAAGCGGACTCCCGAGCAGATACGCAGTATTTT	CASSESNSKADSRADTQYF
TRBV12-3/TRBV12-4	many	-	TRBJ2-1	TGTGCCAGCAAGGAGTACAATGAGCAGTTCTTC	CASKEYNEQFF
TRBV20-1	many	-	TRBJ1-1	TGCAGTGCTAGCGGTCAGCTGAACACTGAAGCTTTCTTT	CSASGQLNTEAFF
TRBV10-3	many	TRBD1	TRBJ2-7	TGTGCCATCAGAGGGGACAGGATCTACGAGCAGTACTTC	CAIRGDRIYEQYF
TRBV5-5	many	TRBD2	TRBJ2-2	TGTGCCAGCAGCGCGTCGGGGGTGGCTAGCGGGAACACCGGGGAGCTGTTTTTT	CASSASGVASGNTGELFF
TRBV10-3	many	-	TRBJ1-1	TGTGCCATCAGTGCGGTAGGGAAGGTCGCTGAAGCTTTCTTT	CAISAVGKVAEAFF
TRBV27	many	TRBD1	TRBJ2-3	TGTGCCAGCAGTTTATCGGGGACAGGGTTCTATTTT	CASSLSGTGFYF
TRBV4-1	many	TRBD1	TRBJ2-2	TGCGCCAGCAGCCGTCGGGACAGGGTGACACCCGGGGAGCTGTTTTTT	CASSRRDRVTPGELFF